The rows below give T cell receptor beta chains drawn from one sample of a study of CD8 T cells in ankylosing spondylitis. TCRdb re-called the 5' RACE reads through MiXCR, storing one row per CDR3 protein. Of about 240,000 distinct CDR3 sequences in the sample, around 10% were seen once. Material for sequencing was blood, either unsorted or a sorted T cell fraction (not recorded which). The origin of the receptors is a male donor with ankylosing spondylitis or in good health (not recorded which). CDR3s include the opening cysteine and the closing phenylalanine or tryptophan. A D gene is named only where the DNA matches it firmly. Rows give clone size only sometimes, using once, few, many, or a class for an expanded clone.

clone size	D gene	J gene	V gene	CDR3 protein	CDR3 DNA
few	.	TRBJ1-6	TRBV12-3/TRBV12-4	CASSHTDSYSPLHF	TGTGCCAGCAGCCACACGGACAGCTATTCACCCCTCCACTTT
many	TRBD1	TRBJ1-5	TRBV4-1	CASSQIGQGAIGNQPQHF	TGCGCCAGCAGCCAAATTGGACAGGGGGCAATCGGCAATCAGCCCCAGCATTTT
many	.	TRBJ2-5	TRBV15	CATSRDPGVVETQYF	TGTGCCACCAGCAGAGATCCAGGGGTTGTGGAGACCCAGTACTTC
.	.	TRBJ2-3	TRBV6-1	CASREGLTVTQYF	TGTGCCAGCAGGGAAGGACTAACGGTTACGCAGTATTTT
few	.	TRBJ2-1	TRBV7-9	CASSSRGDYNEQFF	TGTGCCAGCAGCTCCAGGGGGGACTACAATGAGCAGTTCTTC
few	TRBD1	TRBJ2-3	TRBV20-1	CSARSQGSDTQYF	TGCAGTGCTAGATCACAGGGGTCAGATACGCAGTATTTT
many	.	TRBJ2-3	TRBV3-1	CASSQDAGGHNTDTQYF	TGTGCCAGCAGCCAAGATGCAGGGGGGCACAACACAGATACGCAGTATTTT
.	.	TRBJ2-7	TRBV12-3/TRBV12-4	CASSFHGSYEQYF	TGTGCCAGCAGTTTCCACGGATCCTACGAGCAGTACTTC
many	TRBD2	TRBJ2-1	TRBV7-3	CASSSTSGNSYNEQFF	TGTGCCAGCAGCTCGACTAGCGGGAACTCCTACAATGAGCAGTTCTTC
.	.	TRBJ2-7	TRBV7-9	CASSYQHEQYF	TGTGCCAGCAGTTACCAACACGAGCAGTACTTC
many	.	TRBJ2-1	TRBV21-1	CASSAPRVRKSYNEQFF	TGTGCCAGCAGCGCGCCTAGAGTGCGTAAGTCCTACAATGAGCAGTTCTTC
many	.	TRBJ1-2	TRBV5-1	CASSSRPANYGYTF	TGCGCCAGCAGCTCGCGACCGGCTAACTATGGCTACACCTTC
many	.	TRBJ2-5	TRBV5-1	CASSLHPEETQYF	TGCGCCAGCAGCTTGCATCCAGAAGAGACCCAGTACTTC
many	.	TRBJ2-2	TRBV15	CATNPGETGELFF	TGTGCCACCAACCCAGGGGAAACCGGGGAGCTGTTTTTT
many	.	TRBJ2-2	TRBV7-8	CASSFGTGRGTGELFF	TGTGCCAGCAGCTTTGGTACTGGAAGGGGCACCGGGGAGCTGTTTTTT
few	.	TRBJ2-1	TRBV2	CASSEWYNEQFF	TGTGCCAGCAGTGAATGGTACAATGAGCAGTTCTTC
many	TRBD2	TRBJ2-7	TRBV5-1	CASSLLLAGNEQYF	TGCGCCAGCAGCTTGCTACTAGCGGGAAACGAGCAGTACTTC
many	.	TRBJ1-6	TRBV10-2	CASGREPRESPLHF	TGCGCCAGCGGAAGAGAACCCAGGGAGTCACCCCTCCACTTT
many	TRBD2	TRBJ2-5	TRBV5-1	CASSFGREGVETQYF	TGCGCCAGCAGCTTCGGGCGGGAGGGGGTCGAGACCCAGTACTTC
many	.	TRBJ2-1	TRBV5-1	CASSLSSGPPNEQFF	TGCGCCAGCAGCTTGTCGTCGGGACCTCCGAATGAGCAGTTCTTC
many	TRBD1	TRBJ1-1	TRBV5-1	CASSQRTGRDTEAFF	TGCGCCAGCAGCCAACGGACAGGGAGGGACACTGAAGCTTTCTTT
.	TRBD2	TRBJ2-5	TRBV11-2	CASSPGTSGLQETQYF	TGTGCCAGCAGCCCAGGGACTAGCGGGCTACAAGAGACCCAGTACTTC
many	TRBD2	TRBJ2-7	TRBV5-1	CASSSSLAGYEQYF	TGCGCCAGCAGCTCCTCACTAGCGGGATACGAGCAGTACTTC
.	TRBD2	TRBJ2-3	TRBV2	CASSALAGFTDTQYF	TGTGCCAGCAGTGCACTAGCGGGCTTCACAGATACGCAGTATTTT
few	.	TRBJ2-7	TRBV21-1	CASSKGHEQYF	TGTGCCAGCAGCAAAGGGCACGAGCAGTACTTC
.	.	TRBJ1-3	TRBV15	CATSDAGSGNTIYF	TGTGCCACCAGTGATGCGGGCTCTGGAAACACCATATATTTT
few	.	TRBJ2-2	TRBV7-8	CASTPLPKPGELFF	TGTGCCAGCACCCCCCTACCAAAGCCCGGGGAGCTGTTTTTT
many	TRBD1	TRBJ2-7	TRBV7-9	CASSSGQYYEQYF	TGTGCCAGCAGCTCGGGACAGTACTACGAGCAGTACTTC
many	.	TRBJ2-1	TRBV5-1	CASSSSGTAYNEQFF	TGCGCCAGCAGCTCGTCAGGGACTGCTTACAATGAGCAGTTCTTC
many	.	TRBJ2-7	TRBV20-1	CSAKLKGPSYEQYF	TGCAGTGCCAAACTAAAAGGGCCCTCCTACGAGCAGTACTTC
.	.	TRBJ2-3	TRBV5-1	CASSQQGFSTDTQYF	TGCGCCAGCAGCCAGCAGGGATTCAGCACAGATACGCAGTATTTT
.	TRBD2	TRBJ2-1	TRBV20-1	CSAASGGSSYNEQFF	TGCAGTGCGGCTAGCGGGGGTAGTTCCTACAATGAGCAGTTCTTC
many	.	TRBJ2-7	TRBV6-5	CASSYSTGDSSYEQYF	TGTGCCAGCAGTTACTCGACAGGCGATAGCTCCTACGAGCAGTACTTC
many	.	TRBJ1-1	TRBV5-1	CASRHTGTLMNTEAFF	TGCGCCAGCCGCCACACAGGGACCCTCATGAACACTGAAGCTTTCTTT
few	TRBD2	TRBJ2-1	TRBV3-1	CASSQDASGTYNEQFF	TGTGCCAGCAGCCAAGATGCTAGCGGTACCTACAATGAGCAGTTCTTC
.	TRBD2	TRBJ2-7	TRBV3-1	CASSQDRTSGRVEQYF	TGTGCCAGCAGCCAAGATCGGACTAGCGGGAGGGTCGAGCAGTACTTC
many	.	TRBJ2-5	TRBV5-1	CASSDWPGETQYF	TGCGCCAGCTCCGACTGGCCGGGAGAGACCCAGTACTTC
few	.	TRBJ2-2	TRBV5-1	CASSPNPGLNTGELFF	TGCGCCAGCAGCCCTAATCCGGGTCTGAACACCGGGGAGCTGTTTTTT
many	TRBD1	TRBJ1-2	TRBV30	CAWGRDRPYGYTF	TGTGCCTGGGGTAGGGACAGACCTTATGGCTACACCTTC